This T cell receptor (beta chain) was profiled in a study of response to subunit inactivated influenza vaccine. This clonotype was observed a few times. TCRdb processed the RT-PCR reads anew with MiXCR; each CDR3 protein has one entry. Of around 570,000 distinct CDR3 sequences in the sample, approximately 10% were seen once. Trimming cost V 0 bases and J 8 bases, with 11 bases left between them. The CDR3 consists of 13 residues. Germline lookup yields CDR1 SGHRS and CDR2 YFSETQ. This same sample was also part of a study on T cells expressing NK-cell markers. From that report: The cDNA for TCR beta came from 5'RACE template switching with UMIs. An anti-gamma-delta TCR antibody was added in several experiments. It restricted sorting to alpha-beta TCR-expressing T cells.

The chain carries TRBV5-1 and TRBJ1-2; unclear D gene. The receptor's source is a man between 45 and 60 years old who received an inactivated influenza vaccine. The sequencing here drew on PBMCs from blood, taken on the day of vaccination. The CDR3 sequence is CASSLDPGSGYTF. CDR3 in DNA: TGCGCCAGCAGCTTGGACCCCGGGTCCGGCTACACCTTC.